The T cell receptor (beta chain) described here comes from a study of PD-L1 blockade in urothelial cancer (dated by TCRdb to about 2017). As for the study more broadly: All patients started therapy in the mid-2010s and received atezolizumab 1,200 mg intravenously every 3 weeks. About nine tenths of the roughly 29 patients were identified as males with urothelial cancer of bladder origin, and a prior smoking history was reported by 18 of 29 patients. Patients had an ECOG performance status of 0 or 1 and had received between 0 and 3 prior chemotherapy regimens. Blood samples were analyzed 3 weeks after the start of treatment (second dose) and 6 weeks after the start of treatment. A median of about 150,000 T cells and just over 80,000 unique TCRs was obtained from blood samples, and a median clonality of 0.080 was observed. Somatic, immune and clinical correlates of response to PD-L1 blockade with atezolizumab in urothelial cancer were the focus of an exploratory multi-omic analysis. Pretreatment tumor samples, along with matched peripheral blood serially collected before and after atezolizumab treatment, were subjected to TCR sequencing. Progression-free survival longer than 6 months counted as durable clinical benefit, and TCR features were additionally tested against both progression-free and overall survival. In the same patients who had TCR sequencing, pretreatment tumors also underwent whole exome sequencing and RNA sequencing. Nine patients reached durable clinical benefit, while roughly 22 patients did not. Twenty-nine patients had pretreatment blood TCR-seq, approximately 24 had at least one posttreatment blood collection, and approximately 24 had tumor TCR-seq. What the authors observed across the whole study: At 3 weeks after the start of treatment, tumor-associated TCR clones in peripheral blood had expanded more in patients with durable benefit (n ≈ 22, p = 0.022). A pretreatment peripheral blood TCR clonality below the median was linked to improved progression-free and overall survival. Small sample size (n ≈ 30) and many exploratory analyses mean the results are intended to be hypothesis-generating.

This clone came up once. Its target antigen remains unknown. Base qualities are missing; no much larger clone stands one base away. V is cut by 1 base and J by 6 bases, and the space between the germline ends is 13 bases. CDR1 and CDR2 are read off the germline V gene (reference sequence) as SEHNR and FQNEAQ. From the cysteine up to the phenylalanine, the CDR3 has a length of 14 residues. This entry keeps only the CDR3 DNA: 42 bases, framed from base 1. To estimate absolute template abundance from read counts, synthetic TCR analog templates were spiked into each PCR. TCRbeta CDR3 regions were amplified from genomic DNA with bias-controlled V and J gene primers using the immunoSEQ assay. Sequencing of rearranged TCRbeta segments was performed at approximately 20X coverage. The source study handled its data this way. Clustering was used to correct sequencing errors, and CDR3s were annotated against IMGT to assign V, D and J genes. Out-of-frame and stop-codon sequences were excluded, and only productive TCRbeta rearrangements were used in downstream analyses. To compute clonality, Shannon entropy was normalized by the log of the number of unique productive sequences and then subtracted from one. Clones differing between time points or between blood and tumor were identified by Fisher's exact test with Benjamini-Hochberg correction at adjusted p below 0.01. This immuneACCESS table, as held by TCRdb, lists in-frame sequences with V and J called but not all clones. Of the missing ones, under half trace to an unresolved V gene in checked studies; the others have no known cause. That table supplies the V and J calls and clone size; D and trimming were determined from the DNA. The sample table holds 85,000 to 95,000 clones, of which 70% to 90% were seen once. In total, the top ten clones hold more than 0.85% of the sample.

What this sample's time point label stands for: pretreatment peripheral blood. The cohort included 29 patients with locally advanced or metastatic urothelial carcinoma who were treated at Memorial Sloan Kettering on a trial protocol. Peripheral blood mononuclear cells were collected from each patient pretreatment and during treatment, giving between 1 and 8 total time points per patient. The Qiagen DNeasy Blood extraction kit was used to purify genomic DNA from total PBMCs and tumor samples. Collected pretreatment and during treatment, PBMCs were isolated and stored as previously described. The sequences come from PBMCs, collected around atezolizumab (anti-PD-L1) treatment. The chain is made from TRBV7-9 and TRBJ2-7, with TRBD2 perhaps the D gene, on 5 matching bases. The sequence came from a woman older than 75 with urothelial cancer. The DNA sequence is as follows: TGTGCCAGCAGCTTAGAGGTTCCGGGAATCGAGCAGTACTTC. It translates to CASSLEVPGIEQYF.